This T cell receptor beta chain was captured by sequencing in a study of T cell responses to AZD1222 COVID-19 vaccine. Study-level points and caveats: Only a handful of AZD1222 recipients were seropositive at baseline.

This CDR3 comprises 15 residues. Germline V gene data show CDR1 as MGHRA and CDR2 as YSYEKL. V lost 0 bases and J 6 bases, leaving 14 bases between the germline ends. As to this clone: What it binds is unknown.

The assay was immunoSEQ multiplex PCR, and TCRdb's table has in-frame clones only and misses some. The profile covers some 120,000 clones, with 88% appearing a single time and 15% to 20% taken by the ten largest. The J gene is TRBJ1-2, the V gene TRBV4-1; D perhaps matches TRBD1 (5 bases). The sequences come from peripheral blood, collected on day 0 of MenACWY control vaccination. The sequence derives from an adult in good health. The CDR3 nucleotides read TGCGCCAGCAGCCAAGAAGGGGTCCCCTCCGATGGCTACACCTTC. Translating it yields CASSQEGVPSDGYTF.